This entry is about one T cell receptor (beta chain). No antigen is known for it. Produced via immunoSEQ multiplex PCR; TCRdb's table is partial and in-frame only. The repertoire holds about 24,000 clones, with about four fifths as singletons. These data originate in a study of PD-1 blockade in classical Hodgkin lymphoma. Study details: The patients were dosed with nivolumab 3 mg/kg, infused intravenously every 2 weeks. Findings and limits, study-wide: TCR diversity in CD4+, not CD8+, cells rose significantly by C4D1. Reported findings placed baseline TCR diversity lower in newly diagnosed patients (compared with healthy donors). Lower baseline TCR diversity marked trial partial responders and progressors.

The CDR3 is made up of 13 amino acids. Germline lookup yields CDR1 MNHEY and CDR2 SVGAGI. Trimming pared 4 bases from V and 0 bases from J, leaving 6 bases between. Indicated time point: cycle 4 day 1 (C4D1), after less than 7 weeks of nivolumab. After autologous stem cell transplantation all patients relapsed, and prior brentuximab vedotin exposure differed between cohorts. This sequence originates from a human donor with classical Hodgkin lymphoma. The sample here was peripheral blood mononuclear cells (PBMCs), taken before the fourth cycle of nivolumab. The gene calls are TRBV6-5 and TRBJ1-1; no clear D. CDR3 coding DNA: TGTGCCAGCAGTTCCCACCTGAACACTGAAGCTTTCTTT. Translating it yields CASSSHLNTEAFF.